This is a list of T cell receptor beta chains from one sample in a study of breast tumors, draining lymph nodes, adjacent tissues. One entry per CDR3 protein results from TCRdb running MiXCR on the multiplex PCR reads. The sample records under 80,000 distinct CDR3 sequences, approximately 45% being singletons. The sequenced sample was breast tumor tissue. These receptors all stem from a female donor with breast cancer. Some clones in this sample may be carry-over from other donors' samples. The CDR3 runs from the conserved cysteine through the conserved F or W. D genes are given only for firm matches. Some rows have no size entry. The others give once, few or many, or a class for an expanded clone.

j_call d_call v_call clone_size cdr3_aa cdr3_nt
TRBJ1-2 TRBD1 TRBV9 NA CASSVLAGQGLSHYGYTF TGTGCCAGCAGCGTACTAGCGGGACAGGGCCTTTCTCACTATGGCTACACCTTC
TRBJ1-2 NA TRBV3-1 many CASSQSRTDFLGYTF TGTGCCAGCAGCCAATCTCGGACAGACTTTCTGGGCTACACCTTC
TRBJ1-3 TRBD1 TRBV2 NA CARNRGDSGNTIYF TGTGCCAGAAACAGGGGGGACTCTGGAAACACCATATATTTT
TRBJ2-2 TRBD1 TRBV6-5 NA CASRHPLRGRSGELFF TGTGCCAGCAGGCATCCCCTCAGGGGGCGTTCCGGGGAGCTGTTTTTT
TRBJ1-6 NA TRBV4-1 NA CASSREYWGQSPLHF TGCGCCAGCAGCCGAGAATACTGGGGGCAATCACCCCTCCACTTT
TRBJ2-3 NA TRBV7-8 many CASSRLVGIRTDTQYF TGTGCCAGCAGCCGGCTCGTCGGGATTCGGACAGATACGCAGTATTTT
TRBJ2-7 NA TRBV27 many CASSFEGGPYEQYF TGTGCCAGCAGTTTTGAGGGAGGACCCTACGAGCAGTACTTC
TRBJ2-3 TRBD1 TRBV5-4 NA CSSRARTGFTDTQYF TGCTCCAGCAGGGCCCGGACAGGGTTCACAGATACGCAGTATTTT
TRBJ2-7 TRBD2 TRBV20-1 many CSARAGTSGHYEQYF TGCAGTGCTAGAGCCGGGACTAGCGGACACTACGAGCAGTACTTC
TRBJ2-3 NA TRBV20-1 NA CSARGSGTFITLPTQYF TGCAGTGCTAGGGGGTCAGGGACCTTCATCACCCTTCCTACGCAGTATTTT
TRBJ2-1 NA TRBV10-3 NA CAISEGRTNEQFF TGTGCCATCAGTGAGGGGAGAACGAATGAGCAGTTCTTC
TRBJ1-4 NA TRBV7-4 NA CASSFREATNEKLFF TGTGCCAGCAGCTTTCGAGAGGCAACTAATGAAAAACTGTTTTTT
TRBJ2-5 TRBD2 TRBV29-1 many CSVALGLGGTETQYF TGCAGCGTAGCCTTGGGACTAGGAGGGACAGAGACCCAGTACTTC
TRBJ2-1 NA TRBV11-2 many CASSQTPEATNEQFF TGTGCCAGCAGCCAGACTCCGGAGGCCACCAATGAGCAGTTCTTC
TRBJ2-1 TRBD2 TRBV28 many CASSSGTSGRYNEQFF TGTGCCAGCAGTTCCGGGACTAGCGGGAGATACAATGAGCAGTTCTTC
TRBJ1-2 NA TRBV10-3 many CAISVGADPYLTLRNYGYTF TGTGCCATCAGTGTTGGGGCAGATCCCTACCTAACCCTTAGAAACTATGGCTACACCTTC
TRBJ1-1 NA TRBV5-6 few CASSFSNTEAFF TGTGCCAGCAGCTTCTCGAACACTGAAGCTTTCTTT
TRBJ2-5 TRBD1 TRBV20-1 once CSASSQGQGGETQYF TGCAGTGCTAGCAGCCAGGGACAGGGAGGGGAGACCCAGTACTTC
TRBJ1-2 NA TRBV6-1 many CASSHREPRVHGYTF TGTGCCAGCAGTCATCGGGAACCTAGAGTTCATGGCTACACCTTC
TRBJ1-4 TRBD1 TRBV2 NA CASSEALSGGQGAEKLFF TGTGCCAGCAGTGAAGCGCTGTCAGGTGGACAGGGGGCTGAAAAACTGTTTTTT
TRBJ2-7 NA TRBV20-1 many CSAGTYEQYF TGCAGTGCTGGCACCTACGAGCAGTACTTC
TRBJ1-1 TRBD1 TRBV2 many CASRTGERSEAFF TGTGCCAGCCGGACAGGGGAAAGGTCTGAAGCTTTCTTT
TRBJ1-5 NA TRBV18 NA CASSPNRRVWVPRHF TGTGCCAGCTCACCAAACAGGAGGGTTTGGGTGCCCCGGCATTTT
TRBJ2-1 TRBD2 TRBV2 NA CASSLAGENEQFF TGTGCCAGCAGCCTAGCGGGAGAAAATGAGCAGTTCTTC
TRBJ2-2 TRBD1 TRBV7-2 NA CASSPGQGATGELFF TGTGCCAGCAGCCCCGGACAGGGGGCCACCGGGGAGCTGTTTTTT
TRBJ1-2 TRBD1 TRBV7-9 many CASSKPLTGHPNYGYTF TGTGCCAGCAGCAAACCTCTGACAGGGCACCCGAACTATGGCTACACCTTC
TRBJ2-5 NA TRBV12-3/TRBV12-4 NA CASSMTGQETQYF TGTGCCAGCAGCATGACTGGCCAAGAGACCCAGTACTTC
TRBJ2-2 TRBD2 TRBV2 many CASSPAGGNTGELFF TGTGCCAGCAGCCCCGCGGGGGGGAACACCGGGGAGCTGTTTTTT
TRBJ2-1 TRBD2 TRBV7-9 many CASSLAGGSYEQFF TGTGCCAGCAGCTTGGCTGGCGGGAGCTATGAGCAGTTCTTC
TRBJ1-2 TRBD1 TRBV29-1 once CSATGVSNYGYTF TGCAGCGCTACAGGGGTGTCTAACTATGGCTACACCTTC
TRBJ2-7 NA TRBV7-9 NA CASSLEGTENYEQYF TGTGCCAGCAGCTTGGAGGGGACAGAAAACTACGAGCAGTACTTC
TRBJ2-7 TRBD1 TRBV4-1 many CASSQFRDRGNYEQYF TGCGCCAGCAGCCAATTCCGGGACAGGGGCAACTACGAGCAGTACTTC
TRBJ1-6 TRBD1 TRBV30 once CAATGTGGSPLHF TGTGCCGCTACCGGGACAGGGGGATCACCCCTCCACTTT
TRBJ2-7 NA TRBV13 many CASSPLPTSIYEQYF TGTGCCAGCAGCCCCCTGCCCACCAGCATCTACGAGCAGTACTTC
TRBJ1-2 NA TRBV13 many CASRHSHLGWNGYTF TGTGCCAGCAGACACTCTCATCTAGGGTGGAATGGCTACACCTTC
TRBJ2-7 TRBD1 TRBV19 NA CASQGQGSSYEQYF TGTGCCAGCCAAGGACAGGGAAGTTCCTACGAGCAGTACTTC
TRBJ1-1 NA TRBV5-6 few CASSLAGQGTEAFF TGTGCCAGCAGCTTGGCCGGTCAGGGGACTGAAGCTTTCTTT
TRBJ1-4 NA TRBV6-5 NA CASSYWDTTTNEKLFF TGTGCCAGCAGTTACTGGGACACCACAACTAATGAAAAACTGTTTTTT
TRBJ2-1 NA TRBV7-8 many CASSPGGTPGGWQFF TGTGCCAGCAGCCCAGGGGGGACACCCGGGGGTTGGCAGTTCTTC
TRBJ2-3 TRBD2 TRBV10-1 NA CASSLAGRTDTQYF TGCGCCAGCAGTCTAGCGGGGAGAACAGATACGCAGTATTTT
TRBJ2-5 NA TRBV7-9 NA CASSPTRGTQYF TGTGCCAGCAGCCCAACCAGGGGGACCCAGTACTTC
TRBJ2-1 NA TRBV7-6 NA CASRPQGAHDEQFF TGTGCCAGCAGGCCCCAGGGAGCCCACGATGAGCAGTTCTTC
TRBJ2-7 TRBD1 TRBV12-3/TRBV12-4 many CASSLTGATTEQYF TGTGCCAGCAGCCTAACAGGGGCGACCACCGAGCAGTACTTC
TRBJ2-3 NA TRBV5-1 many CASSPGRSTMILDTQYF TGCGCCAGCAGCCCCGGACGGAGTACCATGATCTTGGATACGCAGTATTTT
TRBJ1-1 NA TRBV13 few CASSFYPYLYTEAFF TGTGCCAGCAGCTTCTACCCGTATCTGTACACTGAAGCTTTCTTT
TRBJ2-2 NA TRBV5-1 many CASSRDFAGELFF TGCGCCAGCAGTAGGGATTTCGCCGGGGAGCTGTTTTTT